This is a list of T cell receptor beta chains from one sample in a study of persistence of HIV-infected CD4 T cells. TCRdb's table, derived via immunoSEQ multiplex PCR, lists solely in-frame clones and lacks some. The profile shows approximately 12,000 clones, about 65% of them singletons. Antigens for these TCRs are unknown. Sequencing used CD4+ T cells sorted from PBMCs after roughly 18-hour stimulation, obtained from a patient who received antiretroviral therapy. The receptors come from an adult man with HIV who was CMV-seropositive. Both conserved end residues are part of each CDR3. D genes are given only for firm matches. Clone size appears in some rows only: once, few, many, or a class for an expanded clone.

j_gene	v_gene	abundance	d_gene	CDR3nt	CDR3aa
TRBJ2-7	TRBV9	NA	NA	TGTGCCAGCAGCGACGGGGGGCACCCCTTGGGCGAGCAGTACTTC	CASSDGGHPLGEQYF
TRBJ1-6	TRBV12-5	NA	TRBD1	TGTGCTAGTGGTTTGGGACAGGGGGGAAATTCACCCCTCCACTTT	CASGLGQGGNSPLHF
TRBJ1-1	TRBV28	NA	TRBD1	TGTGCCAGCAGGTATAACCGGGACAGCCACACTGAAGCTTTCTTT	CASRYNRDSHTEAFF
TRBJ2-2	TRBV6-5	few	TRBD1	TGTGCCAGCAGGCGGACAGGGCCCACCGGGGAGCTGTTTTTT	CASRRTGPTGELFF
TRBJ1-1	TRBV20-1	NA	NA	TGCAGTGCTAGGAGCACTGAAGCTTTCTTT	CSARSTEAFF
TRBJ1-5	TRBV24-1	NA	NA	TGTGCCACCAGTGCGTCGGGTGATCAGCCCCAGCATTTT	CATSASGDQPQHF
TRBJ1-4	TRBV7-9	NA	NA	TGTGCCAGCAGCTTAGTGACCGAGGAAGGTTCTAATGAAAAACTGTTTTTT	CASSLVTEEGSNEKLFF
TRBJ2-3	TRBV19	NA	NA	TGTGCCAGTACCCACACAGATACGCAGTATTTT	CASTHTDTQYF
TRBJ1-1	TRBV6-6	NA	TRBD1	TGTGCCAGCAGAAACTTACAGGGGGCAGACACTGAAGCTTTCTTT	CASRNLQGADTEAFF
TRBJ1-1	TRBV2	NA	TRBD1	TGTGCCACCGGGAGGGACAGGGCCACTGAAGCTTTCTTT	CATGRDRATEAFF
TRBJ2-7	TRBV3-1/TRBV3-2	NA	NA	TGTGCCAGCAGCCGTGGTTCCCTGGAAACCGAGCAGTACTTC	CASSRGSLETEQYF
TRBJ2-1	TRBV7-2	NA	NA	TGTGCCAGCAGACTACAAAAGCTCGGGACGGCTACGTTCTTC	CASRLQKLGTATFF
TRBJ1-5	TRBV4-1	NA	NA	TGCGCCAGCAGCCAAGAGACGGGCAGCAAGCCCCAGCATTTT	CASSQETGSKPQHF
TRBJ1-5	TRBV19	medium-sized	NA	TGTGCCAGTAGCCCAACAGGGACGGGTCAGCCCCAGCATTTT	CASSPTGTGQPQHF
TRBJ2-2	TRBV27	NA	TRBD2	TGTGCCAGCAGGGAGCGGGGGGGCCCCGGGGAGCTGTTTTTT	CASRERGGPGELFF
TRBJ2-3	TRBV5-1	NA	TRBD2	TGCGCCAGCAGCTCGACTAGCGGGGGGGCAAGTACGCAGTATTTT	CASSSTSGGASTQYF
TRBJ1-1	TRBV5-1	once	NA	TGCGCCAGCAGCTTTGGATCGGGGGGCGTCAAGGAAGCTTTCTTT	CASSFGSGGVKEAFF
TRBJ1-2	TRBV6-5	NA	TRBD1	TGTGCCAGCACTCGGACAGGGGAGTATGGCTACACCTTC	CASTRTGEYGYTF
TRBJ1-2	TRBV18	NA	NA	TGTGCCAGCTCACCAACCACGGACTATGGCTACACCTTC	CASSPTTDYGYTF
TRBJ2-2	TRBV19	NA	NA	TGTGCCAGTAGTAAATTGGACAGCCTCCCCGGGGAGCTGTTTTTT	CASSKLDSLPGELFF
TRBJ2-2	TRBV5-1	NA	TRBD2	TGCGCCAGCACAGGGACTAGCGGGGGCCGTACCGGGGAGCTGTTTTTT	CASTGTSGGRTGELFF
TRBJ2-5	TRBV6-5	NA	TRBD1	TGTGCCAGCAGTCCACCCCGGGACAGACAAGAGACCCAGTACTTC	CASSPPRDRQETQYF
TRBJ2-1	TRBV7-7	NA	NA	TGTGCCAGCAGCTTAAGTAAATCCCCGCCCTACAATGAGCAGTTCTTC	CASSLSKSPPYNEQFF
TRBJ1-4	TRBV28	NA	NA	TGTGCCAGCAGTCCGATCGGGACTCCCGAGGGTTCTAATGAAAAACTGTTTTTT	CASSPIGTPEGSNEKLFF
TRBJ1-5	TRBV6-5	NA	NA	TGTGCCAGCCGGGGTGTCAATCAGCCCCAGCATTTT	CASRGVNQPQHF
TRBJ1-2	TRBV5-6	NA	NA	TGTGCCAGCAGCTTGGGGAATGGCTACACCTTC	CASSLGNGYTF
TRBJ2-3	TRBV20-1	few	NA	TGCAGTGCAAGTCCGAGGGACATAGGAGATACGCAGTATTTT	CSASPRDIGDTQYF
TRBJ2-7	TRBV5-4	NA	NA	TGTGCCAGCAGCCCCGACAGGAAATACGAGCAGTACTTC	CASSPDRKYEQYF
TRBJ2-1	TRBV5-1	NA	TRBD2	TGCGCCAGCGCGAACCTAGCGGCGATTGAGCAGTTCTTC	CASANLAAIEQFF
TRBJ2-7	TRBV28	NA	NA	TGTGCCAGCAGTCTTACACCGAGCTCCTACGAGCAGTACTTC	CASSLTPSSYEQYF
TRBJ2-2	TRBV28	NA	TRBD2	TGTGCCAGCAGTTTTACAGCGGGGGGGCCCGGCGGGGAGCTGTTTTTT	CASSFTAGGPGGELFF
TRBJ2-2	TRBV5-1	NA	NA	TGCGCCAGCAGCTTGAGGGCGGACAGTGCGAACACCGGGGAGCTGTTTTTT	CASSLRADSANTGELFF
TRBJ1-2	TRBV11-2	NA	TRBD1	TGTGCCAGCAGCCCTTGGACAGGGGGTAACTATGGCTACACCTTC	CASSPWTGGNYGYTF
TRBJ1-2	TRBV28	few	NA	TGTGCCAGCAGTCTCCACTCGGATCTTCCTGGCTACACCTTC	CASSLHSDLPGYTF
TRBJ1-1	TRBV3-1/TRBV3-2	NA	NA	TGTGCCAGCAGCCCATTACGGGGGAACTACGACACTGAAGCTTTCTTT	CASSPLRGNYDTEAFF
TRBJ1-1	TRBV18	few	NA	TGTGCCAGCTCACTTGCTTTCGGTGAGAACACTGAAGCTTTCTTT	CASSLAFGENTEAFF
TRBJ1-5	TRBV5-1	NA	NA	TGCGCCAGCAGAGAAGGGACCCTCGGACAGCCCCAGCATTTT	CASREGTLGQPQHF
TRBJ1-4	TRBV7-2	NA	NA	TGTGCCAGCAGCTTGGGATTATCAGCCCGTAATGAAAAACTGTTTTTT	CASSLGLSARNEKLFF
TRBJ1-4	TRBV3-1/TRBV3-2	NA	NA	TGTGCCAGCAGCCAAGGGGAGGACAGTCTTAATGAAAAACTGTTTTTT	CASSQGEDSLNEKLFF
TRBJ1-1	TRBV19	NA	TRBD1	TGTGCCAGTAGTAGGTTGGGCAAGGACAGGGGGAACACTGAAGCTTTCTTT	CASSRLGKDRGNTEAFF
TRBJ1-6	TRBV27	once	TRBD1	TGTGCCAGCAGTTTTGGGACAGAGAATTCACCCCTCCACTTT	CASSFGTENSPLHF
TRBJ2-2	TRBV29-1	NA	TRBD2	TGCAGCGTTACTAGCGGGGGAAACGGGGAGCTGTTTTTT	CSVTSGGNGELFF
TRBJ2-2	TRBV12-5	NA	NA	TGTGCTAGCCTCCAGACGGGACTGCACGCGAACACCGGGGAGCTGTTTTTT	CASLQTGLHANTGELFF
TRBJ2-1	TRBV5-4	NA	TRBD1	TGTGCCAGCAGCTTGGAGCTTACAGGGGGATACAATGAGCAGTTCTTC	CASSLELTGGYNEQFF
TRBJ1-5	TRBV7-8	NA	NA	TGTGCCAGCAGCCAGGGACCGATTAATAGCAATCAGCCCCAGCATTTT	CASSQGPINSNQPQHF
TRBJ1-2	TRBV2	NA	NA	TGTGCCAGCACGAGAGGGTATGGCTACACCTTC	CASTRGYGYTF
TRBJ2-1	TRBV10-2	few	NA	TGCGCCAGCAGTGGGACAGTTTCTGTGGACTCCTACAATGAGCAGTTCTTC	CASSGTVSVDSYNEQFF